Following are 27 T cell receptor beta chains from one sample sequenced in a study of T cells in localized non-small cell lung cancer. TCRdb's copy holds only in-frame clones and misses some; the assay was immunoSEQ multiplex PCR. The data hold fewer than 95,000 clones, with roughly 91% observed a single time. Sequences were derived from PBMCs, sampled before any cancer treatment. The receptors here all came from a woman aged 40-69 years with stage II squamous cell lung carcinoma.

The chain links TRBV29-1 to TRBJ2-1; TRBD2 matches 10 bases. V was pared by 5 bases and J by 5 bases, with 3 bases of the junction left unmatched. Per germline, CDR1 SQVTM and CDR2 ANQGSEA. The CDR3 totals 13 residues. CDR3 DNA sequence: TGCAGCGTTAGCGGGAGGGTTAACAATGAGCAGTTCTTC. Translating gives CSVSGRVNNEQFF.

The chain recombines TRBV7-7 with TRBJ2-1; no clear D. The ends were cut back, 2 bases at V and 8 bases at J, with 10 bases in the middle. Germline-derived CDR1 and CDR2 are SSHAT and FNYEAQ (reference sequence). CDR3 length: 13 amino acids. The CDR3 region is CASSLSEEYEQFF. The CDR3 nucleotides read TGTGCCAGCAGCTTATCCGAGGAGTATGAGCAGTTCTTC.

Here the CDR3 DNA reads TGTGCCAGTAGTCTAGGGAACCAAGAGACCCAGTACTTC. It codes for CASSLGNQETQYF. V and J are TRBV19 and TRBJ2-5; D gene uncertain. The CDR3 sequence is 13 residues long. Per germline, CDR1 LNHDA and CDR2 SQIVND (reference sequence). V lost 5 bases to trimming and J lost 0 bases, with 7 bases between them.

The V gene is TRBV9, the J gene TRBJ2-2; D remains unclear. The germline V gene has CDR1 SGDLS and CDR2 YYNGEE. Trimming removed 4 bases at V and 4 bases at J, with 14 bases between. The CDR3 has 15 residues. CDR3 residues: CASSLRVGFTGELFF. As DNA, the CDR3 is TGTGCCAGCAGCCTAAGGGTAGGCTTCACCGGGGAGCTGTTTTTT.

The sample holds one count of this clone. The rearrangement links TRBV30 to TRBJ1-2; 8 bases fit TRBD1. The CDR3 contains 13 residues. Looked up from germline, CDR1 is GTSNPN and CDR2 is SVGIG (reference sequence). V shed 0 bases, J shed 8 bases, and the junction held 5 bases outside the gene matches. CDR3 bases: TGTGCCTGGAGTGTCGGGACAGGAAAGGGCTACACCTTC. Amino acid sequence: CAWSVGTGKGYTF.

The chain combines TRBV5-1 with TRBJ2-5, with D maybe TRBD2 (5 bases). V was pared by 5 bases and J by 2 bases, with 19 bases between. The CDR3 loop spans 16 amino acids. Germline V gene sequence: CDR1 SGHRS, CDR2 YFSETQ. The CDR3 DNA sequence: TGCGCCAGCAGACTGCCCTGGACTCAGGATCAAGAGACCCAGTACTTC. Amino acid sequence: CASRLPWTQDQETQYF.

V gene TRBV20-1 combines with J gene TRBJ2-3; D is unresolved. Germline V gives CDR1 DFQATT, CDR2 SNEGSKA (reference sequence). V shed 6 bases and J shed 4 bases, with 8 bases lying between them. This CDR3 is 11 amino acids long. The CDR3 loop reads CSAQISDTQYF. The CDR3 nucleotides read TGCAGTGCCCAGATCTCAGATACGCAGTATTTT.

The gene calls are TRBV5-1 and TRBJ1-6; 8 bases fit TRBD1. This CDR3 is 15 amino acids long. V lost 1 base to trimming and J lost 7 bases; unmatched junction nucleotides: 4. Germline lookup yields CDR1 SGHRS and CDR2 YFSETQ. DNA for the CDR3: TGCGCCAGCAGCTTGTTACAGGGGGGGAATTCACCCCTCCACTTT. Protein product: CASSLLQGGNSPLHF. Drawing the rest from reference TRBV5-1 and TRBJ1-6, the complete variable domain is KAGVTQTPRYLIKTRGQQVTLSCSPISGHRSVSWYQQTPGQGLQFLFEYFSETQRNKGNFPGRFSGRQFSNSRSEMNVSTLELGDSALYLCASSLLQGGNSPLHFGNGTRLTVT.

The rearrangement links TRBV2 to TRBJ2-5, with D perhaps TRBD1 (5 bases). The CDR3 has 10 residues. V lost 6 bases and J 9 bases, leaving 8 bases between the germline ends. Germline CDR1 SNHLY, CDR2 FYNNEI. CDR3: CASRDMAQYF. CDR3 nucleotide sequence: TGTGCCAGCAGGGACATGGCCCAGTACTTC. Supplemented by reference TRBV2 and TRBJ2-5, the full variable domain reads EPEVTQTPSHQVTQMGQEVILRCVPISNHLYFYWYRQILGQKVEFLVSFYNNEISEKSEIFDDQFSVERPDGSNFTLKIRSTKLEDSAMYFCASRDMAQYFGPGTRLLVL.

This clone was detected only once. The J gene is TRBJ2-3, the V gene TRBV28, with 10 positions matching TRBD2. CDR1 and CDR2 (germline): MDHEN, SYDVKM. V was clipped by 5 bases and J by 2 bases; unmatched bases: 1. CDR3 size: 14 residues. In DNA form, the CDR3 reads TGTGCCAGCAGTAGCGGGGGGGCCACAGATACGCAGTATTTT. Its translation is CASSSGGATDTQYF.

The chain couples TRBV4-1 to TRBJ2-6; D gene unclear. Trimming cost V 0 bases and J 0 bases, with 9 bases left between them. The germline CDR1 and CDR2 sequences are MGHRA and YSYEKL. The CDR3 consists of 17 residues. The CDR3 nucleotides read TGCGCCAGCAGCCAAGATTGGGCGACCTCTGGGGCCAACGTCCTGACTTTC. This encodes CASSQDWATSGANVLTF.

V gene TRBV11-1 combines with J gene TRBJ2-1; tentatively, D is TRBD1 (5 bases). Germline CDR1 and CDR2: SGHAT and FQDESV (reference sequence). Trimming shortened V by 5 bases and J by 7 bases, and 9 bases separated the two germline ends. The CDR3 is 12 amino acids. In nucleotides, the CDR3 is TGTGCCAGCAGCCTGAGACAGAATGAGCAGTTCTTC. Its protein is CASSLRQNEQFF. The variable domain in full, with the rest retrieved from reference TRBV11-1 and TRBJ2-1, is EAEVAQSPRYKITEKSQAVAFWCDPISGHATLYWYRQILGQGPELLVQFQDESVVDDSQLPKDRFSAERLKGVDSTLKIQPAELGDSAMYLCASSLRQNEQFFGPGTRLTVL.

This sequence joins TRBV5-1 and TRBJ1-3; D perhaps matches TRBD1 (6 bases). V lost 4 bases, J lost 2 bases, and 16 bases lay in between. The CDR3 loop spans 16 amino acids. In germline, CDR1 is SGHRS, CDR2 YFSETQ. The CDR3 loop is CASSTGGRTAGNTIYF. CDR3 coding DNA: TGCGCCAGCAGCACGGGGGGCAGGACGGCTGGAAACACCATATATTTT. The full variable domain, with the rest looked up from reference TRBV5-1 and TRBJ1-3, is KAGVTQTPRYLIKTRGQQVTLSCSPISGHRSVSWYQQTPGQGLQFLFEYFSETQRNKGNFPGRFSGRQFSNSRSEMNVSTLELGDSALYLCASSTGGRTAGNTIYFGEGSWLTVV.

This chain connects TRBV7-9 to TRBJ2-7; TRBD2 matches 7 bases. Losses at the gene ends were 5 bases for V and 4 bases for J; bases not matched to a gene: 8. Germline CDR1 and CDR2: SEHNR and FQNEAQ (reference sequence). This CDR3 is built from 14 residues. This chain's CDR3 is CASSPGGSLYEQYF. As DNA, the CDR3 is TGTGCCAGCAGCCCTGGCGGGAGTCTTTACGAGCAGTACTTC.

The chain couples TRBV6-6 to TRBJ2-3; 10 positions agree with TRBD2. The V and J ends lost 2 bases and 4 bases, in that order; junction bases with no gene match: 3. CDR1 MNHNY and CDR2 SVGAGI come from the germline V gene (reference sequence). This CDR3 is built from 15 residues. The CDR3 is CASSYPGTSADTQYF. CDR3 coding DNA: TGTGCCAGCAGTTACCCCGGGACTAGCGCAGATACGCAGTATTTT.

The rearrangement uses TRBV19 and TRBJ2-2, with D possibly being TRBD2 (5 bases). The CDR3 extends over 15 amino acids. Germline CDR1 LNHDA, CDR2 SQIVND (reference sequence). Between the trimmed V and J ends, which lost 7 bases and 3 bases, there was a span of 15 bases. The CDR3 DNA reads as TGTGCCAGTAAATTAGTTCGGACTCACACCGGGGAGCTGTTTTTT. Its translation: CASKLVRTHTGELFF.

CDR3 sequence: CASSPQGALGNQPQHF. CDR3 nucleotide sequence: TGTGCCAGCAGCCCCCAGGGGGCCCTGGGCAATCAGCCCCAGCATTTT. This chain links TRBV7-9 with TRBJ1-5; 8 bases match TRBD1. The CDR3 consists of 16 residues. Germline CDR1 and CDR2: SEHNR and FQNEAQ (reference sequence). V lost 5 bases and J lost 2; bases outside the gene matches: 8.

The J gene is TRBJ1-5, the V gene TRBV18; possible D gene TRBD1, 5 bases. V lost 3 bases and J 4 bases, leaving 19 bases between the germline ends. The CDR3 extends over 17 amino acids. CDR1 is KGHSH and CDR2 is LQKENI in the germline V gene. The CDR3 DNA is TGTGCCAGCTCACCCACTGGTTCCGGACACTTAAATCAGCCCCAGCATTTT. Translating it yields CASSPTGSGHLNQPQHF. Filled out from reference TRBV18 and TRBJ1-5, the complete variable domain reads NAGVMQNPRHLVRRRGQEARLRCSPMKGHSHVYWYRQLPEEGLKFMVYLQKENIIDESGMPKERFSAEFPKEGPSILRIQQVVRGDSAAYFCASSPTGSGHLNQPQHFGDGTRLSIL.

This clone showed up just once. V usage is TRBV28 and J usage is TRBJ2-1; possible D gene TRBD2, 6 bases. V was trimmed by 6 bases and J by 3 bases, leaving 18 bases between them. The V gene's germline CDR1 is MDHEN and CDR2 SYDVKM. This CDR3 has 16 amino acids. This CDR3 is CASSSGLNYIYNEQFF. In DNA, the CDR3 is TGTGCCAGCAGCTCGGGACTCAACTATATCTACAATGAGCAGTTCTTC. The variable domain in full, with the rest retrieved from reference TRBV28 and TRBJ2-1, is DVKVTQSSRYLVKRTGEKVFLECVQDMDHENMFWYRQDPGLGLRLIYFSYDVKMKEKGDIPEGYSVSREKKERFSLILESASTNQTSMYLCASSSGLNYIYNEQFFGPGTRLTVL.

V gene TRBV7-9 combines with J gene TRBJ2-3, with 13 bases that match TRBD2. V was pared by 8 bases and J by 6 bases, with 5 bases of the junction left unmatched. The germline V gene has CDR1 SEHNR and CDR2 FQNEAQ (reference sequence). The CDR3 runs 14 residues. CDR3 sequence: CASEPGLAGDTQYF. The CDR3 bases are TGTGCCAGCGAGCCGGGACTAGCGGGGGATACGCAGTATTTT.

This chain uses TRBV9 with TRBJ2-7; TRBD1 matches 7 bases. There are 15 residues in the CDR3. The V gene's germline CDR1 is SGDLS and CDR2 YYNGEE. Trimming removed 4 bases from V and 6 bases from J; junction bases left unmatched: 13. CDR3 residues: CASSPKTGQAAEQYF. Written as DNA, the CDR3 is TGTGCCAGCAGCCCTAAGACAGGGCAAGCTGCCGAGCAGTACTTC.

This chain joins TRBV5-1 and TRBJ2-7; D is perhaps TRBD2 (6 bases). V lost 0 bases, J lost 3 bases, and 19 bases lay in between. The CDR3 runs to 17 residues. The germline V gene encodes CDR1 SGHRS and CDR2 YFSETQ. CDR3 loop: CASSLGMGNLGGYEQYF. For the CDR3, the DNA is TGCGCCAGCAGCTTGGGCATGGGGAACCTGGGGGGCTACGAGCAGTACTTC.

The genes are TRBV14 and TRBJ2-7, with D uncertain. The V gene's germline CDR1 is SGHDN and CDR2 FVKESK. Trimming stripped 4 bases from V and 2 bases from J, with 12 bases between. This CDR3 spans 14 amino acids. The CDR3 is CASSLRWGPYEQYF. The CDR3 DNA reads as TGTGCCAGCAGCCTCCGGTGGGGTCCCTACGAGCAGTACTTC.

This chain uses TRBV9 with TRBJ2-5, with TRBD2 identical over 10 bases. The J segment lost 4 bases and the V segment lost 3 bases, leaving 9 bases of the junction unmatched. CDR1 is SGDLS and CDR2 is YYNGEE in the germline V gene. The CDR3 sequence is 16 residues long. In DNA, the CDR3 is TGTGCCAGCAGCGCGAGCGGGGGGGAAGTAGGAGAGACCCAGTACTTC. Translated: CASSASGGEVGETQYF.

The chain uses TRBV7-6 and TRBJ1-2, with TRBD1 as a possible D gene (5 bases). Germline CDR1 SGHVS, CDR2 FNYEAQ. Trimming shortened V by 4 bases and J by 0 bases, and 9 bases separated the two germline ends. The CDR3 runs to 14 residues. CDR3 amino acids: CASSSRDPNYGYTF. The CDR3 coding sequence is TGTGCCAGCAGCTCCAGGGACCCTAACTATGGCTACACCTTC. Combining the CDR3 with reference TRBV7-6 and TRBJ1-2 gives the whole variable domain GAGVSQSPRYKVTKRGQDVALRCDPISGHVSLYWYRQALGQGPEFLTYFNYEAQQDKSGLPNDRFSAERPEGSISTLTIQRTEQRDSAMYRCASSSRDPNYGYTFGSGTRLTVV.

The table lists this clone with a count of one. This rearrangement joins TRBV6-1 to TRBJ1-2; D ambiguous. Germline loops: CDR1 MNHNS, CDR2 SASEGT. V was clipped by 1 base and J by 8 bases, with 11 bases between them. The CDR3 length is 13 residues. The CDR3 bases are TGTGCCAGCAGTGAAGTGAGGAGAGGCGGCTACACCTTC. Residues: CASSEVRRGGYTF.

The chain uses TRBV2 and TRBJ1-2, with D perhaps matching TRBD1 (6 bases). This CDR3 comprises 14 residues. Germline V CDR1 and CDR2: SNHLY, FYNNEI. V lost 5 bases and J lost 0, with 10 bases in between. The CDR3, as DNA: TGTGCCAGCAGTAGGGGGGCGACTAACTATGGCTACACCTTC. This gives the protein CASSRGATNYGYTF. Full variable domain (outside the CDR3, taken from reference TRBV2 and TRBJ1-2): EPEVTQTPSHQVTQMGQEVILRCVPISNHLYFYWYRQILGQKVEFLVSFYNNEISEKSEIFDDQFSVERPDGSNFTLKIRSTKLEDSAMYFCASSRGATNYGYTFGSGTRLTVV.